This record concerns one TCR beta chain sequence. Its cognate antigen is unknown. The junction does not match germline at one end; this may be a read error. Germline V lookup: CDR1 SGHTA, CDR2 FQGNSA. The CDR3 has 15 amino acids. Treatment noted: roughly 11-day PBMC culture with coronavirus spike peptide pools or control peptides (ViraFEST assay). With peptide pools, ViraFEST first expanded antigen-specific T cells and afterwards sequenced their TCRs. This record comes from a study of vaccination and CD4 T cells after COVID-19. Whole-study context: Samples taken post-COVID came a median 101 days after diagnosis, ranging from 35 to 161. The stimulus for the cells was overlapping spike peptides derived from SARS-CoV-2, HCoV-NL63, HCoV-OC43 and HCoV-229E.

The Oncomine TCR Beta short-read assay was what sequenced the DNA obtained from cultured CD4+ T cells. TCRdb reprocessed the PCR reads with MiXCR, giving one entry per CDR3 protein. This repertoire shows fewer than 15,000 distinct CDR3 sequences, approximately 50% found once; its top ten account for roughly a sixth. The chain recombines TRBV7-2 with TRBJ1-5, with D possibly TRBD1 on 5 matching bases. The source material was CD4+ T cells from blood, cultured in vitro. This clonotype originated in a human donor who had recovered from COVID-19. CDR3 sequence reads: CASSLTDSSDQPQHF. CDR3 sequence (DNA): TGTGCCAGCAGCTTAACAGACAGTAGCGATCAGCCCCAGCATTTT. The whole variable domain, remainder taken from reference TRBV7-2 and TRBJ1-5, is GAGVSQSPSNKVTEKGKDVELRCDPISGHTALYWYRQSLGQGLEFLIYFQGNSAPDKSGLPSDRFSAERTGGSVSTLTIQRTQQEDSAVYLCASSLTDSSDQPQHFGDGTRLSIL.